Listed below are T cell receptor beta chains from one sample, sequenced in a study of persistence of HIV-infected CD4 T cells. Profiled with immunoSEQ multiplex PCR; TCRdb holds only in-frame clones, not every one. The data hold about 36,000 clones, with about 83% observed a single time. These TCRs' antigens remain unknown. The input for sequencing was cultured CD4+ T cells from PBMCs, taken from a patient who received antiretroviral therapy. All receptors derive from an adult with HIV. The donor label of this sample is uncertain. CDR3s leave out the opening cysteine and the closing phenylalanine or tryptophan.

j_call v_call cdr3_aa
TRBJ2-3 TRBV14 ASRRRFGTDTQY
TRBJ1-4 TRBV5-1 ASSLGVGTNEKLF
TRBJ2-7 TRBV18 ASSPGARSYEQY
TRBJ2-1 TRBV4-1 ASSQADREYNEQF
TRBJ2-5 TRBV7-9 ASSPVASGTETQY
TRBJ2-3 TRBV6-5 ASSPPEGIVQY
TRBJ1-1 TRBV21-1 ASSKRRVAGEVNTEAF
TRBJ1-1 TRBV7-8 ASSPRDRASYRNTEAF
TRBJ2-2 TRBV28 ASSLRGGAVTTGELF
TRBJ2-3 TRBV5-4 ASSSTRGGGPITDTQY
TRBJ2-3 TRBV7-9 ASSFLWDSLRTDTQY
TRBJ1-3 TRBV5-1 ASSLGGGNSGNTIY
TRBJ1-6 TRBV5-1 ASSPGGSSYNSPLH
TRBJ1-4 TRBV10-3 AISDLDTGQVF
TRBJ1-4 TRBV19 ASSIQGGNEKLF
TRBJ2-7 TRBV20-1 SAAGVDEQY
TRBJ1-1 TRBV10-1 ASSSKLNTEAF
TRBJ2-7 TRBV7-8 ASSFRDYTYEQY
TRBJ2-1 TRBV27 ASSLSSGVRGEQF
TRBJ2-3 TRBV5-1 ASSLGGFRGTDTQY
TRBJ1-1 TRBV5-1 ASTGRGGAEAF
TRBJ2-3 TRBV29-1 SVHTSGAGTDTQY
TRBJ2-7 TRBV6-1 ASSEGYSRGTSYEQY
TRBJ2-7 TRBV3-1/TRBV3-2 ASSHAGTEQY
TRBJ2-2 TRBV14 ASSLQGAGELF
TRBJ2-7 TRBV21-1 ASSKEARQGPIGEQY
TRBJ1-1 TRBV5-1 ASSLDRQKLGNAEAF
TRBJ2-4 TRBV2 ASRTRLAGGSKNIQY
TRBJ2-3 TRBV6-5 ASTYEGHATDTQY
TRBJ2-2 TRBV4-2 ASSQDLVGGGSTGELF
TRBJ2-1 TRBV5-5 ASSIGLAGYNEQF
TRBJ2-1 TRBV20-1 SATGYNEQF
TRBJ1-5 TRBV19 ASSVVPATGSNQPQH
TRBJ1-2 TRBV5-6 ASSLARRVGYGYT
TRBJ1-5 TRBV7-2 ASSSRQENQPQH
TRBJ2-1 TRBV18 ASSPIRSGGGYNEQF
TRBJ2-1 TRBV7-3 ASSTGTSNEQF
TRBJ1-5 TRBV12-5 ASGLGRNQPQH
TRBJ1-5 TRBV6-5 ASSYSSGDNQPQH
TRBJ1-1 TRBV6-5 ASSRQGIGTEAF
TRBJ1-2 TRBV24-1 ATSDLGTGYGYT
TRBJ2-7 TRBV10-1 ASAEVSQGDEQY
TRBJ1-5 TRBV27 ASSPSNQPQH
TRBJ1-2 TRBV3-1/TRBV3-2 ASSQEAGTAPGGYT
TRBJ2-5 TRBV28 ASSLEGAHQETQY
TRBJ1-6 TRBV5-1 ASSSERPKSETPLH
TRBJ1-1 TRBV24-1 ATSGGTPEAF
TRBJ2-4 TRBV3-1/TRBV3-2 ASSQDIGGGTSRNIQY
TRBJ2-1 TRBV27 ASSLRVVGYNEQF
TRBJ1-2 TRBV28 ASRYTDRAYGYT
TRBJ1-6 TRBV6-6 ASSPRGSTAYNSPLH
TRBJ2-3 TRBV7-8 ASTDRGSTDTQY
TRBJ2-3 TRBV5-5 ASSPYRVQSDTQY
TRBJ1-3 TRBV9 ASSVYTGPSGNTIY
TRBJ2-1 TRBV19 ANPFGLAGTNEQF
TRBJ1-1 TRBV20-1 SAGPGTEAF
TRBJ2-7 TRBV10-3 AISEPYRFGQGSYEQY
TRBJ2-1 TRBV3-1/TRBV3-2 ASHSQYVQAGGPGEQF